This T cell receptor (beta chain) emerged from a study of post-analysis software for immune sequencing data. Whole-study findings and limits: Relative to controls, patients had a few TRBV segments at higher frequency, with TRBV5-6, TRBV5-1 and TRBV20-1 among these.

The ends lost 1 base at V and 6 bases at J; junction bases unmatched: 11. The V gene's germline CDR1 is SGHTA and CDR2 FQGTGA. The CDR3 sequence is 17 residues long. Unique molecular identifiers were carried by the TCR beta cDNA libraries. Each CDR3 protein gets one entry after TCRdb re-called the PCR reads with MiXCR. The data contain roughly 540,000 distinct CDR3 sequences, roughly 34% of them singletons. In its sample, this clonotype was seen a few times. Its antigen is currently unknown. Sequencing was performed on blood. The sequence came from a girl aged 2-17 years with multiple sclerosis. V is TRBV7-3 and J is TRBJ2-1; 8 bases map to TRBD2. The CDR3 region is CASSLKRAGGILNEQFF. The CDR3 DNA reads as TGTGCCAGCAGCTTAAAAAGGGCGGGGGGAATCCTCAATGAGCAGTTCTTC. The full variable domain, with the rest looked up from reference TRBV7-3 and TRBJ2-1, is GAGVSQTPSNKVTEKGKYVELRCDPISGHTALYWYRQSLGQGPEFLIYFQGTGAADDSGLPNDRFFAVRPEGSVSTLKIQRTERGDSAVYLCASSLKRAGGILNEQFFGPGTRLTVL.